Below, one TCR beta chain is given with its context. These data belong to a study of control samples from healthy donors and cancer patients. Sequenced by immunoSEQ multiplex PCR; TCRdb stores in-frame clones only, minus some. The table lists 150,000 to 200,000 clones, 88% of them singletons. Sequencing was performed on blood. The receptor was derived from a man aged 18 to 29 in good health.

The CDR3 region is CASSVDGTSGGSGQYF. CDR3 in DNA: TGTGCCAGCAGCGTAGATGGGACTAGCGGGGGGTCCGGGCAGTACTTC. V gene TRBV9 combines with J gene TRBJ2-7, with 15 positions matching TRBD2. Germline loops: CDR1 SGDLS, CDR2 YYNGEE. CDR3 length: 16 amino acids. V was pared by 0 bases and J by 9 bases, with 7 bases of the junction left unmatched.